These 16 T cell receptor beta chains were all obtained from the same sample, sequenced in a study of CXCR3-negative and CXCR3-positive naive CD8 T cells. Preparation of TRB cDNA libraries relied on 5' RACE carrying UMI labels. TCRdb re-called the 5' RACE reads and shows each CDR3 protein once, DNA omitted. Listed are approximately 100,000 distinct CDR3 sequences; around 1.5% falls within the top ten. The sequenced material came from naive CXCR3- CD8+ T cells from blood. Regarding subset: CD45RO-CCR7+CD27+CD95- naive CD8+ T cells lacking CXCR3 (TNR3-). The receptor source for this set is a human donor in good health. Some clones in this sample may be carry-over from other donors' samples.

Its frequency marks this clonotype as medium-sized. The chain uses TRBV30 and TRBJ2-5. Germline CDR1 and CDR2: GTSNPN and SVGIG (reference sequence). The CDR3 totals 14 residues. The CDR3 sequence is CAWSGSAAQETQYF.

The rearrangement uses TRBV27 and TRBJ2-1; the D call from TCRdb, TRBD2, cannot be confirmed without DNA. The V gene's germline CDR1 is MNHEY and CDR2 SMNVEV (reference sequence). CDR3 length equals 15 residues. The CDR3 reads CASSLWSGGTYEQFF.

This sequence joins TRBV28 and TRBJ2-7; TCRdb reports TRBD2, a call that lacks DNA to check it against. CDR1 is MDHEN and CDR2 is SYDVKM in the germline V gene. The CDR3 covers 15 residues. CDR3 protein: CASSLTSGVSYEQYF.

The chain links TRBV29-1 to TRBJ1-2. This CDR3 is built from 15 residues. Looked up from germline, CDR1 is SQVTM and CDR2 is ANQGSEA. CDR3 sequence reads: CSVIHLTAEGRGYTF.

The CDR3 reads CASSLDLRLSYEQYF. V usage is TRBV11-2 and J usage is TRBJ2-7. Germline-derived CDR1 and CDR2 are SGHAT and FQNNGV. The CDR3 has 15 residues.

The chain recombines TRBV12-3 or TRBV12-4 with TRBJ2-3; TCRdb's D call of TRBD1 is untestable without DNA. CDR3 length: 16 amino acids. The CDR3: CASSPPRVGALDTQYF.

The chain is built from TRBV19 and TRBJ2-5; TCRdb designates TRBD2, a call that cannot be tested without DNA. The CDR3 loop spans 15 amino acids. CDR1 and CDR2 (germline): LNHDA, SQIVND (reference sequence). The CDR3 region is CASRKSRRVQETQYF.

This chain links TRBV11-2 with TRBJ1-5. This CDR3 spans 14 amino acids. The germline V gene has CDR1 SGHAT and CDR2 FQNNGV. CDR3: CASSEDEGLWPQHF.

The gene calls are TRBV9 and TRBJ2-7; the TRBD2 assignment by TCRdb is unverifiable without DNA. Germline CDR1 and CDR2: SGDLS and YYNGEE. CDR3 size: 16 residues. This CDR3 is CASSVGTSGILAEQYF.

CDR3 loop: CASSDVGEQYF. The chain carries TRBV6-1 and TRBJ2-7. This CDR3 spans 11 amino acids. Germline V gene data show CDR1 as MNHNS and CDR2 as SASEGT.

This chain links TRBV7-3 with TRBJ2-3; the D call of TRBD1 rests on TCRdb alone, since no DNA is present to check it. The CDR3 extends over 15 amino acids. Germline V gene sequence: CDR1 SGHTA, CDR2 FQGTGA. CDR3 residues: CASSLTGGSTDTQYF.

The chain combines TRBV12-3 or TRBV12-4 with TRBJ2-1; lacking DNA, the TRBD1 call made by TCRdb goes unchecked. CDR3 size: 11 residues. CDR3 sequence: CASSWDSEQFF.

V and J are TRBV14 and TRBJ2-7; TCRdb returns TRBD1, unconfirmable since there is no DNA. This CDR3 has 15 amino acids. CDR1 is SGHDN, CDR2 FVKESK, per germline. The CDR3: CASSQVLTGDYEQYF.

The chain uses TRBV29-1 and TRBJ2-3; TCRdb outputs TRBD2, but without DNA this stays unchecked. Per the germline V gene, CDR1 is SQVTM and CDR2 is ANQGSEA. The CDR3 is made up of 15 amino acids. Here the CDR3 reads CSVYRLADPTDTQYF.

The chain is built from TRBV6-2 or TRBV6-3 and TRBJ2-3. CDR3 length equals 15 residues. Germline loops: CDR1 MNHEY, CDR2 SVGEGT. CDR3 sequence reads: CAAYPKQPFTDTQYF.

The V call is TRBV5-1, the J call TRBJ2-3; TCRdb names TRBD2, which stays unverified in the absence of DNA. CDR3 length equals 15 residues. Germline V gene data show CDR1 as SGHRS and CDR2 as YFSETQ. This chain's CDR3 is CASSLGGLALDTQYF.